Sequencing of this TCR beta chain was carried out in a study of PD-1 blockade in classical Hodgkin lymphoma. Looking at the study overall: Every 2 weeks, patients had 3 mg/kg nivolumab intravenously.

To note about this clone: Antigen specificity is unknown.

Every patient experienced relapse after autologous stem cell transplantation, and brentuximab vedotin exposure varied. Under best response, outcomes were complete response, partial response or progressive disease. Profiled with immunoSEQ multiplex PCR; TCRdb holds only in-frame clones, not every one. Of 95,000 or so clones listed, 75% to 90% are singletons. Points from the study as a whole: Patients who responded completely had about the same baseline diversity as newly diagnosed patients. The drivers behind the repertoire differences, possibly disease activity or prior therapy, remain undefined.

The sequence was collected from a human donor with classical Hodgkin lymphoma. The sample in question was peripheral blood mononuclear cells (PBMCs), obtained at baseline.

The chain's CDR3 is CASSLTAQGSETQYF. CDR3 DNA sequence: TGTGCCAGCAGCTTGACTGCACAGGGGAGCGAGACCCAGTACTTC. This chain joins TRBV5-4 and TRBJ2-5, with 7 bases matching TRBD1. Germline V lookup: CDR1 SGHNT, CDR2 YYREEE (reference sequence). CDR3 length equals 15 residues. V gave up 1 base and J gave up 5 bases; unmatched junction bases: 8.